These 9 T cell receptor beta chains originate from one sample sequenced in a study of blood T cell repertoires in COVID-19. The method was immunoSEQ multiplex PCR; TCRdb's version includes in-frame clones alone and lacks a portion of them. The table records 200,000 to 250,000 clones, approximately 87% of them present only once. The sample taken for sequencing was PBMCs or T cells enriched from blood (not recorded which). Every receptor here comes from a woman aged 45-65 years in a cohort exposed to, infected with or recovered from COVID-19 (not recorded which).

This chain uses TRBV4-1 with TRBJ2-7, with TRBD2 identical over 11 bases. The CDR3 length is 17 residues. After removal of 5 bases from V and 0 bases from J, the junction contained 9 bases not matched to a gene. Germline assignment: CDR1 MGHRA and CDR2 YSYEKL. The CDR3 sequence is CASSKLGTSGISYEQYF. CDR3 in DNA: TGCGCCAGCAGCAAACTCGGGACTAGCGGCATCTCCTACGAGCAGTACTTC.

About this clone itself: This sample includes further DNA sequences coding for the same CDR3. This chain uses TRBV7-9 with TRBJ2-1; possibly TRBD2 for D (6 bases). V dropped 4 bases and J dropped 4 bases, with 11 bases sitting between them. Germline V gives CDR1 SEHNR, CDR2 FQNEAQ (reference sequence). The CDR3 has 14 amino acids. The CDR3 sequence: CASSSGLRYNEQFF. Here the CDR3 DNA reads TGTGCCAGCAGCTCGGGACTTCGATACAATGAGCAGTTCTTC.

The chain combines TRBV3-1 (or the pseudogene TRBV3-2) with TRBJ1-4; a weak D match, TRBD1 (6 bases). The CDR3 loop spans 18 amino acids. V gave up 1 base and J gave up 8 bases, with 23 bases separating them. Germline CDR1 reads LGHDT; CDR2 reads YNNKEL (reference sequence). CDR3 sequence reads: CASSQATGWAGSREKLFF. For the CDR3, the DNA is TGTGCCAGCAGCCAAGCGACAGGATGGGCTGGAAGTCGGGAAAAACTGTTTTTT.

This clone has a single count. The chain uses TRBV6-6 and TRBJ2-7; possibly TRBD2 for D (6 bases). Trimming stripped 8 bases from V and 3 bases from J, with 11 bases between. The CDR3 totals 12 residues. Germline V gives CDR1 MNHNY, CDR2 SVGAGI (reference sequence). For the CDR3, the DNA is TGTGCCAGCTCTCTGGGGGGCTACGAGCAGTACTTC. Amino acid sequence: CASSLGGYEQYF.

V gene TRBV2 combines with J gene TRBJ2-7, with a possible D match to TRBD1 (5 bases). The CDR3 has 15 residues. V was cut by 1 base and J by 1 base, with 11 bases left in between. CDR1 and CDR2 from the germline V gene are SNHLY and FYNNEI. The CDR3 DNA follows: TGTGCCAGCAGTGAAGAGACAGTGGTATCCTACGAGCAGTACTTC. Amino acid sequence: CASSEETVVSYEQYF.

CDR3 sequence: CASAPPGGLVNTYGYTF. The CDR3 region has the DNA TGTGCTAGTGCTCCTCCAGGAGGGTTGGTCAATACCTATGGCTACACCTTC. This chain uses TRBV12-5 with TRBJ1-2; no firm D call. Trimming took off 7 bases at V and 4 bases at J, with 25 bases between the two ends. The CDR3 is made up of 17 amino acids. Germline values: CDR1 LGHNT, CDR2 FRNRAP. The entire variable domain, with the rest obtained from reference TRBV12-5 and TRBJ1-2, is as follows: DARVTQTPRHKVTEMGQEVTMRCQPILGHNTVFWYRQTMMQGLELLAYFRNRAPLDDSGMPKDRFSAEMPDATLATLKIQPSEPRDSAVYFCASAPPGGLVNTYGYTFGSGTRLTVV.

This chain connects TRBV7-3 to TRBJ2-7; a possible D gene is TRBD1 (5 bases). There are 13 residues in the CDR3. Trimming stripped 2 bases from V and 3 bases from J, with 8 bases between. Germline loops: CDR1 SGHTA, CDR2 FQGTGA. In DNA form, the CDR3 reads TGTGCCAGCAGCTTAGCAGGGAACTACGAGCAGTACTTC. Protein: CASSLAGNYEQYF.

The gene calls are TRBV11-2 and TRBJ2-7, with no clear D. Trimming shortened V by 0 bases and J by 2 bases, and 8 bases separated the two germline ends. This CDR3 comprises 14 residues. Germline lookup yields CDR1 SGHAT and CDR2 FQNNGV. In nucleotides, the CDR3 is TGTGCCAGCAGCTTAGATCGGCTAGCCTACGAGCAGTACTTC. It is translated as CASSLDRLAYEQYF.

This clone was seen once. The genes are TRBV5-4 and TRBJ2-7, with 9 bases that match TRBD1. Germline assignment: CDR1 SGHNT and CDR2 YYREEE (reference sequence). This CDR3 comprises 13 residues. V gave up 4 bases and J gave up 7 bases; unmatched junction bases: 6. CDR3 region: CASSGTGREEQYF. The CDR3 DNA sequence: TGTGCCAGCAGCGGGACAGGGAGAGAGGAGCAGTACTTC.